Each of the 30 T cell receptor beta chains below was sequenced from the same sample in a study of shared clonotypes between healthy human individuals. Generated by immunoSEQ multiplex PCR, the TCRdb table keeps only in-frame clones and is missing some. The table records a few million clones, more than 80% of them present only once. Material for sequencing was naive CD4+ T cells from PBMCs. Described subset: CD45RA+ positively selected. These receptors were taken from a young man in good health. Some clones in this sample may be carry-over from other donors' samples.

This rearrangement joins TRBV28 to TRBJ2-5; 8 bases map to TRBD1. Germline CDR1 and CDR2: MDHEN and SYDVKM. The CDR3 is 15 residues long. J was trimmed by 5 bases and V by 0 bases; bases with no gene match: 5. This CDR3 reads CASSLWDRAGETQYF. The CDR3 DNA follows: TGTGCCAGCAGTTTATGGGACAGGGCGGGCGAGACCCAGTACTTC.

The chain recombines TRBV28 with TRBJ1-1; TRBD1 is a possible D gene (5 bases). Trimming shortened V by 8 bases and J by 11 bases, and 15 bases separated the two germline ends. The CDR3 totals 11 residues. CDR1 is MDHEN and CDR2 is SYDVKM in the germline V gene. The CDR3 region is CASLTGTVAFF. CDR3 in DNA: TGTGCCAGCCTCACCGGGACGGTTGCTTTCTTT.

The chain employs TRBV18 and TRBJ2-3; possibly TRBD1 for D (5 bases). The germline V gene encodes CDR1 KGHSH and CDR2 LQKENI. The CDR3 is 13 amino acids. Trimming pared 10 bases from V and 1 base from J, leaving 12 bases between. DNA for the CDR3: TGTGCCACCCTGGAAGGGGGCACAGATACGCAGTATTTT. Translated, it gives CATLEGGTDTQYF.

This clone showed up just once. The rearrangement links TRBV15 to TRBJ2-1; tentative D call: TRBD1 (6 bases). The CDR3 sequence is 15 residues long. Germline CDR1 LNHNV, CDR2 YYDKDF (reference sequence). The V gene lost 4 bases and the J gene lost 5 bases, with 15 bases spanning the gap. The CDR3 region has the DNA TGTGCCACCAGCACACTTGACAGGACGGACAATGAGCAGTTCTTC. It is translated as CATSTLDRTDNEQFF.

As concerns this clone: This sample includes further DNA sequences coding for the same CDR3. The rearrangement links TRBV7-3 to TRBJ2-1; 10 nucleotides line up with TRBD2. V shed 1 base, J shed 4 bases, and the junction held 1 base outside the gene matches. CDR3 length: 15 residues. Germline V gene lookup returns CDR1 SGHTA and CDR2 FQGTGA. The CDR3 sequence: CASSLRLAGYNEQFF. CDR3 bases: TGTGCCAGCAGCTTAAGACTAGCGGGTTACAATGAGCAGTTCTTC. The full variable domain, with the rest looked up from reference TRBV7-3 and TRBJ2-1, is GAGVSQTPSNKVTEKGKYVELRCDPISGHTALYWYRQSLGQGPEFLIYFQGTGAADDSGLPNDRFFAVRPEGSVSTLKIQRTERGDSAVYLCASSLRLAGYNEQFFGPGTRLTVL.

V and J are TRBV5-1 and TRBJ1-1; TRBD1 matches 9 bases. This CDR3 has 17 amino acids. J gave up 0 bases and V 4 bases, and 10 bases lay outside the gene matches. Germline V lookup: CDR1 SGHRS, CDR2 YFSETQ. The CDR3 DNA reads TGCGCCAGCAGCCCACAGACAGGGGGGAGTATGAACACTGAAGCTTTCTTT. Translated: CASSPQTGGSMNTEAFF.

The rearrangement links TRBV28 to TRBJ2-3; TRBD1 agrees at 9 bases. Germline trimming cut 5 bases from V and 2 bases from J; bases unmatched to any gene: 8. CDR1 and CDR2 from the germline V gene are MDHEN and SYDVKM. The CDR3 extends over 16 amino acids. The CDR3 protein is CASSEQGARDTDTQYF. As DNA, the CDR3 is TGTGCCAGCAGTGAACAGGGGGCAAGGGACACAGATACGCAGTATTTT.

The V and J genes are TRBV27 and TRBJ2-1, with TRBD2 matching over 9 bases. V dropped 3 bases and J dropped 5; count of bases not matched to a gene: 5. Germline lookup yields CDR1 MNHEY and CDR2 SMNVEV (reference sequence). The CDR3 is 15 residues long. The CDR3 protein is CASSLGLAGNNEQFF. DNA for the CDR3: TGTGCCAGCAGTTTGGGGCTAGCGGGAAACAATGAGCAGTTCTTC.

The chain joins TRBV5-4 to TRBJ2-3; weak D call: TRBD2 (5 bases). Germline lookup yields CDR1 SGHNT and CDR2 YYREEE (reference sequence). This CDR3 region has 17 residues. V lost 0 bases and J lost 0, with 14 bases in between. The DNA for the CDR3 is TGTGCCAGCAGCTTGGCCCGAGGGAGATCTAGCACAGATACGCAGTATTTT. Amino acid sequence: CASSLARGRSSTDTQYF.

V gene TRBV7-6 combines with J gene TRBJ2-7, with TRBD2 matching 7 bases. V trimming: 1 base; J trimming: 7 bases; junction bases outside the gene matches: 10. Germline assignment: CDR1 SGHVS and CDR2 FNYEAQ. There are 15 residues in the CDR3. As DNA, the CDR3 is TGTGCCAGCAGCTTAGGGGGCGGGGGTAAGGGAGAGCAGTACTTC. This sequence encodes CASSLGGGGKGEQYF.

The genes are TRBV5-5 and TRBJ2-3; D call uncertain. The CDR3 is 16 amino acids. Germline V lookup: CDR1 SGHKS, CDR2 YYEKEE (reference sequence). Trimming stripped 2 bases from V and 4 bases from J, with 17 bases between. The CDR3 DNA sequence: TGTGCCAGCAGCTTATTCGGAACGTTCCGGGCAGATACGCAGTATTTT. Translated: CASSLFGTFRADTQYF.

The J gene is TRBJ2-2, the V gene TRBV5-1, with 15 bases identical to TRBD2. This CDR3 contains 17 residues. After removal of 7 bases from V and 1 base from J, the junction contained 5 bases not matched to a gene. Germline values: CDR1 SGHRS, CDR2 YFSETQ. This CDR3 reads CASRTSGRAGNTGELFF. The CDR3 DNA is TGCGCCAGCCGGACTAGCGGGAGGGCCGGGAACACCGGGGAGCTGTTTTTT. The entire variable domain, with the rest obtained from reference TRBV5-1 and TRBJ2-2, is as follows: KAGVTQTPRYLIKTRGQQVTLSCSPISGHRSVSWYQQTPGQGLQFLFEYFSETQRNKGNFPGRFSGRQFSNSRSEMNVSTLELGDSALYLCASRTSGRAGNTGELFFGEGSRLTVL.

The chain couples TRBV6-5 to TRBJ2-2; a weak D match, TRBD2 (6 bases). CDR1 is MNHEY, CDR2 SVGAGI, per germline. Trimming cost V 7 bases and J 1 base, with 13 bases left between them. The CDR3 consists of 15 residues. The chain's CDR3 is CASKGRGMNTGELFF. As DNA, the CDR3 is TGTGCCAGCAAGGGGCGCGGGATGAACACCGGGGAGCTGTTTTTT.

CDR3 nucleotides: TGCGCCAGCAGCCAGAACCCCCCGACTAGCGGGAGAATACCCTACAATGAGCAGTTCTTC. Its translation is CASSQNPPTSGRIPYNEQFF. This chain connects TRBV4-1 to TRBJ2-1; 12 bases align to TRBD2. In germline, CDR1 is MGHRA, CDR2 YSYEKL. V shed 3 bases and J 2 bases; nucleotides not matched to a gene: 14. The CDR3 runs to 20 residues.

The DNA of the CDR3 is TGTGCCAGTAGTATTAATGGGGTTGGCTACACCTTC. It encodes CASSINGVGYTF. The V gene is TRBV19, the J gene TRBJ1-2, with D hard to call. The length of the CDR3 is 12 residues. The V end lost 3 bases, the J end lost 7 bases, and 9 bases lay between the germline ends. Germline V gene sequence: CDR1 LNHDA, CDR2 SQIVND (reference sequence).

The CDR3 region is CASSETRNEKLFF. The CDR3 DNA sequence: TGCGCCAGCAGCGAGACAAGAAATGAAAAACTGTTTTTT. V and J are TRBV4-1 and TRBJ1-4; D remains ambiguous. The CDR3 covers 13 residues. Germline V CDR1 and CDR2: MGHRA, YSYEKL. V was trimmed by 5 bases and J by 5 bases, leaving 9 bases between them.

The V and J genes are TRBV4-1 and TRBJ2-1; tentatively, D is TRBD2 (5 bases). The CDR3 is 16 residues long. Trimming cost V 1 base and J 2 bases, with 12 bases left between them. Germline CDR1 reads MGHRA; CDR2 reads YSYEKL. The CDR3, as DNA: TGCGCCAGCAGCCAAGTTCGTGGGAGCACCTACAATGAGCAGTTCTTC. Translation gives CASSQVRGSTYNEQFF.

The chain uses TRBV5-1 and TRBJ2-5; D is perhaps TRBD2 (6 bases). The CDR3 is made up of 13 amino acids. Per germline, CDR1 SGHRS and CDR2 YFSETQ. V lost 6 bases and J lost 1, with 10 bases in between. CDR3: CASMGGLQETQYF. Here the CDR3 DNA reads TGCGCCAGCATGGGGGGACTCCAAGAGACCCAGTACTTC.

As to this clone: Other nucleotide sequences in the sample specify the same CDR3. The rearrangement joins TRBV6-5 to TRBJ2-3; D unclear. This CDR3 is built from 13 residues. Trimming removed 4 bases from V and 0 bases from J, with 5 bases in between. Germline CDR1 is MNHEY and CDR2 is SVGAGI. This chain's CDR3 is CASSLDSTDTQYF. The CDR3 nucleotides read TGTGCCAGCAGTTTGGACAGCACAGATACGCAGTATTTT.

The rearrangement uses TRBV6-1 and TRBJ2-7, with TRBD2 matching 10 bases. V trimming: 2 bases; J trimming: 2 bases; junction bases outside the gene matches: 9. Germline values: CDR1 MNHNS, CDR2 SASEGT. The CDR3 covers 17 residues. The CDR3 loop is CASSEWGPSGSPYEQYF. In DNA form, the CDR3 reads TGTGCCAGCAGTGAATGGGGACCTAGCGGGAGCCCCTACGAGCAGTACTTC.

This clone is a singleton in its sample. This chain links TRBV5-1 with TRBJ2-7, with a weak D call TRBD2 (7 bases). Between the trimmed V and J ends, which lost 6 bases and 3 bases, there was a span of 19 bases. CDR1 is SGHRS, CDR2 YFSETQ, per germline. CDR3 length: 15 residues. The CDR3 nucleotides read TGCGCCAGCAAGAGGGGGGGCCCCGGGGACTACGAGCAGTACTTC. Amino acid sequence: CASKRGGPGDYEQYF.

The chain combines TRBV6-5 with TRBJ2-1; 10 bases align to TRBD2. The germline CDR1 and CDR2 sequences are MNHEY and SVGAGI. With 6 bases clipped from V and 7 bases from J, the junction kept 9 bases outside the gene matches. This CDR3 contains 15 residues. The chain's CDR3 is CASSHSGRAGNEQFF. CDR3 nucleotides: TGTGCCAGCAGCCACAGCGGGAGGGCGGGTAATGAGCAGTTCTTC.

The chain is built from TRBV5-4 and TRBJ2-7; D is possibly TRBD1 (5 bases). Germline V gene data show CDR1 as SGHNT and CDR2 as YYREEE (reference sequence). This CDR3 region has 14 residues. Between the trimmed V and J ends, which lost 1 base and 2 bases, there was a span of 10 bases. CDR3 sequence reads: CASSLLSGPYEQYF. Written as DNA, the CDR3 is TGTGCCAGCAGCTTGTTGTCAGGGCCCTACGAGCAGTACTTC.

The chain carries TRBV2 and TRBJ2-6, with a possible D match to TRBD1 (5 bases). CDR1 is SNHLY, CDR2 FYNNEI, per germline. This CDR3 is built from 13 residues. V lost 11 bases, J lost 2 bases, and 10 bases lay in between. CDR3 in amino acids: CASGFTGANVLTF. The DNA of the CDR3 is TGTGCCTCAGGGTTTACTGGGGCCAACGTCCTGACTTTC.

The rearrangement links TRBV11-2 to TRBJ2-7; TRBD2 matches at 7 bases. This CDR3 contains 16 residues. V gave up 1 base and J gave up 4 bases; unmatched junction bases: 10. The germline CDR1 and CDR2 sequences are SGHAT and FQNNGV. The CDR3 nucleotides read TGTGCCAGCAGCTTAGGAGTTGGCGGGAGTCAGTACGAGCAGTACTTC. It specifies CASSLGVGGSQYEQYF.

The DNA for the CDR3 is TGCGCCAGCAGCCAAGATCTAGGCCAGAGGAGAAATGAGCAGTTCTTC. Translation: CASSQDLGQRRNEQFF. The V gene is TRBV4-1, the J gene TRBJ2-1; D is unresolved. Germline V lookup: CDR1 MGHRA, CDR2 YSYEKL. The length of the CDR3 is 16 residues. V was shortened by 0 bases and J by 7 bases, with 16 bases between the two germline ends.

With respect to this clone: This sample includes further DNA sequences coding for the same CDR3. The gene calls are TRBV11-3 and TRBJ2-1; maybe TRBD2 (6 bases). The CDR3 contains 14 residues. CDR1 and CDR2 (germline): SGHNT, YENEEA. V was trimmed by 1 base and J by 2 bases, leaving 6 bases between them. The CDR3 nucleotides are TGTGCCAGCAGCTTAGGACTAGCCTACAATGAGCAGTTCTTC. As protein: CASSLGLAYNEQFF.

This rearrangement joins TRBV7-2 to TRBJ1-2; the D is unclear. Germline V gene sequence: CDR1 SGHTA, CDR2 FQGNSA. Trimming took 6 bases from V and 7 from J, leaving 24 bases between them. The CDR3 contains 16 residues. CDR3 DNA: TGTGCCAGCAGTCGATTAAATCGACCGGGCCAAGGTGGCTACACCTTC. Translated: CASSRLNRPGQGGYTF.

The chain recombines TRBV19 with TRBJ2-5; 7 positions agree with TRBD2. The CDR3 is 17 amino acids. Trimming removed 1 base from V and 1 base from J; junction bases left unmatched: 9. Germline V lookup: CDR1 LNHDA, CDR2 SQIVND (reference sequence). CDR3 sequence (DNA): TGTGCCAGTAGTATAGGGGGTTGGCTAGCGGTCCAAGAGACCCAGTACTTC. This gives the protein CASSIGGWLAVQETQYF.

This clone has only one observation. The chain uses TRBV4-3 and TRBJ2-2; D is uncertain. The CDR3 sequence is 14 residues long. V was shortened by 3 bases and J by 6 bases, with 11 bases between the two germline ends. The germline gives CDR1 LGHNA, CDR2 YSLEER. The DNA for the CDR3 is TGCGCCAGCAGCCAGGCCCGGTCGTCCGGGGAGCTGTTTTTT. Its protein product is CASSQARSSGELFF.